This T cell receptor (beta chain) appears in the sequencing data of a study of cytomegalovirus exposure and HLA in healthy donors. Study details: A data release that came early held 80 million to 95 million unique TCRs from HLA-typed donors. Study-level findings and limits: In vitro testing confirmed a few CMV-associated chains as specific for CMV antigens.

The donors, nominally healthy at sampling, likely had unrecorded immune exposures. Primers included in the PCR were 60 Vbeta and 13 Jbeta primers. TCRdb keeps only in-frame clones here, not all; method: immunoSEQ multiplex PCR. The profile shows more than 110,000 clones, under 80% of them singletons. Comments on this clone: Its antigen is still unknown.

CDR3 length: 16 residues. Per the germline V gene, CDR1 is LNHDA and CDR2 is SQIVND (reference sequence). V shed 7 bases and J shed 0 bases, with 13 bases lying between them. The V gene is TRBV19, the J gene TRBJ2-6; D is uncertain. This receptor was identified in a male donor in good health and CMV-seronegative. The sequencing input was PBMCs. Written as DNA, the CDR3 is TGTGCCAGTAACGGGTACCAAAACTCTGGGGCCAACGTCCTGACTTTC. Its translation: CASNGYQNSGANVLTF. The complete variable domain, with remaining parts taken from reference TRBV19 and TRBJ2-6, reads DGGITQSPKYLFRKEGQNVTLSCEQNLNHDAMYWYRQDPGQGLRLIYYSQIVNDFQKGDIAEGYSVSREKKESFPLTVTSAQKNPTAFYLCASNGYQNSGANVLTFGAGSRLTVL.